This entry lists 6 T cell receptor beta chains sequenced from one sample in a study of OX40 agonist ivuxolimab in advanced cancers. Data came from immunoSEQ multiplex PCR; TCRdb stores just in-frame clones and leaves some out. This table has roughly 61,000 clones, 70% to 90% appearing once. The sample here was CD4+ or CD8+ T cells sorted from blood, taken in a trial of the OX40 agonist ivuxolimab. These receptor sequences come from an adult with an advanced solid tumor such as melanoma, head and neck, liver or kidney cancer.

The chain is built from TRBV18 and TRBJ1-6; 8 bases align to TRBD1. CDR3 length equals 15 residues. V lost 0 bases to trimming and J lost 6 bases; unmatched junction nucleotides: 1. Looked up from germline, CDR1 is KGHSH and CDR2 is LQKENI. Here the CDR3 reads CASSPPTGGNSPLHF. The CDR3 DNA sequence: TGTGCCAGCTCACCACCTACAGGGGGTAATTCACCCCTCCACTTT. Full variable domain (missing parts from reference TRBV18 and TRBJ1-6): NAGVMQNPRHLVRRRGQEARLRCSPMKGHSHVYWYRQLPEEGLKFMVYLQKENIIDESGMPKERFSAEFPKEGPSILRIQQVVRGDSAAYFCASSPPTGGNSPLHFGNGTRLTVT.

The chain recombines TRBV6-1 with TRBJ2-5, with 7 positions matching TRBD1. Germline V gene lookup returns CDR1 MNHNS and CDR2 SASEGT. With V trimmed by 1 base and J by 2 bases, 7 bases remained unmatched. This CDR3 has 16 amino acids. The chain's CDR3 is CASSEGWSRGQETQYF. The CDR3 DNA sequence: TGTGCCAGCAGTGAAGGTTGGAGCAGGGGGCAAGAGACCCAGTACTTC.

This chain links TRBV6-5 with TRBJ2-2; D remains ambiguous. The V gene lost 5 bases and the J gene lost 0 bases, with 1 base spanning the gap. The germline CDR1 and CDR2 sequences are MNHEY and SVGAGI. The CDR3 consists of 12 residues. The CDR3 DNA sequence: TGTGCCAGCAGTGCGAACACCGGGGAGCTGTTTTTT. It translates to CASSANTGELFF.

This clone was counted between two and nine times. The chain couples TRBV7-2 to TRBJ1-1; D ambiguous. The V and J ends lost 4 bases and 0 bases respectively, with 9 bases between them. Germline V lookup: CDR1 SGHTA, CDR2 FQGNSA. The CDR3 contains 14 residues. CDR3 coding DNA: TGTGCCAGCAGCTCCAGTAGGGTGAACACTGAAGCTTTCTTT. It translates to CASSSSRVNTEAFF.

This clone was seen only a few times. The chain employs TRBV5-6 and TRBJ1-5, with 7 bases fitting TRBD1. The CDR3 sequence is 13 residues long. The ends lost 4 bases at V and 7 bases at J; junction bases unmatched: 5. The germline CDR1 and CDR2 sequences are SGHDT and YYEEEE. The CDR3 nucleotides are TGTGCCAGCAGCCTCGACAGGGCCCAGCCCCAGCATTTT. It translates to CASSLDRAQPQHF.

V is TRBV18 and J is TRBJ1-3; 7 positions agree with TRBD1. V shed 4 bases, J shed 2 bases, and the junction held 11 bases outside the gene matches. The CDR3 sequence is 17 residues long. CDR1 is KGHSH, CDR2 LQKENI, per germline. The CDR3 bases are TGTGCCAGCTCACTCTCGACAGGGTTTCAACCTGGAAACACCATATATTTT. Translation gives CASSLSTGFQPGNTIYF.